These T cell receptor beta chains were read from a single sample in a study of T cells after yellow fever vaccination. MiXCR, run by TCRdb on the 5' RACE reads, gives a single entry per CDR3 protein. The sample gives 150,000 to 200,000 distinct CDR3 sequences, about 6.2% of which show up once; less than 3.5% is in the top ten. The sample here was CD4+ T cells sorted from PBMCs, taken on the day of the first yellow fever vaccination. The receptors stem from a man aged 18 to 30 who received the YFV17D yellow fever vaccine. Each CDR3 is given with its conserved first and last residue. The order of the fields is clone size, D gene, J gene, V gene, CDR3 DNA, CDR3 protein. A D gene is named only where the DNA matches it firmly. Some rows have no size entry. The others give once, few or many, or a class for an expanded clone.

many	TRBD1	TRBJ1-1	TRBV20-1	TGCAGTGCTGCCTCAGGGGGAAGCGAAGCTTTCTTT	CSAASGGSEAFF
many	.	TRBJ1-1	TRBV12-3/TRBV12-4	TGTGCCAGCACCCTAGAGGGGTTACTGGAATATACTGAAGCTTTCTTT	CASTLEGLLEYTEAFF
many	.	TRBJ2-4	TRBV20-1	TGCAGTGCTAGAGCGCCACTCAGGAACATTCAGTACTTC	CSARAPLRNIQYF
many	.	TRBJ2-5	TRBV12-3/TRBV12-4	TGTGCCAGCAGCCGAGGAGGGGCAGAGACCCAGTACTTC	CASSRGGAETQYF
.	TRBD1	TRBJ1-2	TRBV5-1	TGCGCCAGCAGCTTGGGGGACAGCAATAGTTATGGCTACACCTTC	CASSLGDSNSYGYTF
few	.	TRBJ2-1	TRBV6-2/TRBV6-3	TGTGCCAGCACCAAGGCGGGGGAGCAGTTCTTC	CASTKAGEQFF
many	.	TRBJ1-2	TRBV14	TGTGCCAGCAGCCAAATCGTGGGCTGGAGTAGTGGCTACACCTTC	CASSQIVGWSSGYTF
many	.	TRBJ2-1	TRBV7-2	TGTGCCAGTAACTATAGACTGACGTCCGATGAGCAGTTCTTC	CASNYRLTSDEQFF
many	.	TRBJ1-1	TRBV6-5	TGTGCCAGCAAAAGGGACACTGAAGCTTTCTTT	CASKRDTEAFF
many	.	TRBJ2-1	TRBV3-1	TGTGCCAGCAGCCAAGATCTAGGGTGGCCCCGCAATGAGCAGTTCTTC	CASSQDLGWPRNEQFF
many	.	TRBJ1-1	TRBV5-1	TGCGCCAGCAGCAAAGAGAACACTGAAGCTTTCTTT	CASSKENTEAFF
many	TRBD2	TRBJ2-3	TRBV5-4	TGTGCCAGCAGCAGTAGCGGGGGGGGAGATACGCAGTATTTT	CASSSSGGGDTQYF
many	.	TRBJ2-5	TRBV18	TGTGCCAGCTCACCAGGGATCGTCCAAGAGACCCAGTACTTC	CASSPGIVQETQYF
.	.	TRBJ2-3	TRBV24-1	TGTGCCACCAGTGATCCTCACGGGTCTAGCACAGATACGCAGTATTTT	CATSDPHGSSTDTQYF
few	TRBD1	TRBJ2-1	TRBV5-1	TGCGCCAGCAGCTTGGGGGATCGGGACAGGGAGGCGTTCTTC	CASSLGDRDREAFF
many	.	TRBJ1-2	TRBV6-5	TGTGCCAGCAGTTACGCGTCCCCCTCCTATGGCTACACCTTC	CASSYASPSYGYTF
.	.	TRBJ2-5	TRBV7-9	TGTGCCAGCAGACGGGGCCAAGAGACCCAGTACTTC	CASRRGQETQYF
many	TRBD1	TRBJ2-3	TRBV19	TGTGCCAGTAGTCGTCAAGAATCGACAGGGGGTAGTACAGATACGCAGTATTTT	CASSRQESTGGSTDTQYF